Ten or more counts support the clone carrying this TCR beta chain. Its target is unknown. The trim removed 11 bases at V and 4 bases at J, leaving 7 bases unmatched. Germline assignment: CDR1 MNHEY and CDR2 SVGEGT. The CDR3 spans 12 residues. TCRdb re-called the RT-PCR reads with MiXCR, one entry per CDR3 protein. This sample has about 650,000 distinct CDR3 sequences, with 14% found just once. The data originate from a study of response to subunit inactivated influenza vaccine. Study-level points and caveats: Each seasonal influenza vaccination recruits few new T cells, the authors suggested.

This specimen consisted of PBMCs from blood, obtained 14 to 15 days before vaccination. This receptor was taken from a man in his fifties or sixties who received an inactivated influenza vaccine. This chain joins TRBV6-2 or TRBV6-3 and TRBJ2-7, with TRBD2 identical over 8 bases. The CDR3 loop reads CASGRGSYEQYF. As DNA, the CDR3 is TGTGCCTCCGGGAGGGGATCGTACGAGCAGTACTTC.